The clone carrying this T cell receptor beta chain has only one observation. V gave up 5 bases and J gave up 0 bases; unmatched junction bases: 4. The germline V gene has CDR1 SGHTA and CDR2 FQGNSA. The length of the CDR3 is 16 residues. This sample was taken from a study of T cell changes during pregnancy in multiple sclerosis. Generated by immunoSEQ multiplex PCR, the TCRdb table keeps only in-frame clones and is missing some. The sample lists around 33,000 clones, approximately 90% occurring once. The gene calls are TRBV7-2 and TRBJ2-4; 10 nucleotides line up with TRBD1. This sequence was found in a female donor with multiple sclerosis, enrolled in a pregnancy study. This material consisted of CD4+ T cells from peripheral blood mononuclear cells, taken after pregnancy. For the CDR3, the DNA is TGTGCCAGCAGCCCCAGACAGGGGGCAGCCAAAAACATTCAGTACTTC. Residues: CASSPRQGAAKNIQYF. The variable domain in full, with the rest retrieved from reference TRBV7-2 and TRBJ2-4, is GAGVSQSPSNKVTEKGKDVELRCDPISGHTALYWYRQSLGQGLEFLIYFQGNSAPDKSGLPSDRFSAERTGGSVSTLTIQRTQQEDSAVYLCASSPRQGAAKNIQYFGAGTRLSVL.